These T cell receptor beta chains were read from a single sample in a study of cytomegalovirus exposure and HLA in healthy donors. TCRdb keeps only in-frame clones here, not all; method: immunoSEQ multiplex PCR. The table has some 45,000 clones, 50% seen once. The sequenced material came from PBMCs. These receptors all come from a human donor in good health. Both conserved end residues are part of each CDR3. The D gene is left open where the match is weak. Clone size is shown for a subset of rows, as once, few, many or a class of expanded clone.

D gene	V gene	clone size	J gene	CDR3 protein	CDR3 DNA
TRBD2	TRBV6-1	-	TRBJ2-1	CASSGYSGSSYNEQFF	TGTGCCAGCAGTGGATATAGCGGGAGCTCCTACAATGAGCAGTTCTTC
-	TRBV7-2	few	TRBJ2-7	CASSLVAGVGEQYF	TGTGCCAGCAGCTTAGTGGCAGGGGTCGGGGAGCAGTACTTC
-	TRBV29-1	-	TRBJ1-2	CSVPARRRSYGYTF	TGCAGCGTTCCAGCTAGGCGGCGAAGCTATGGCTACACCTTC
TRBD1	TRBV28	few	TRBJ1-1	CASSQDRVREAFF	TGTGCCAGCAGCCAGGACAGGGTAAGAGAAGCTTTCTTT
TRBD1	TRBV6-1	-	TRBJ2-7	CASSPQGLGSYEQYF	TGTGCCAGCAGCCCACAGGGGCTAGGCTCCTACGAGCAGTACTTC
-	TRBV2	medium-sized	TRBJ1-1	CASSEARFEAFF	TGTGCCAGCAGTGAAGCCAGGTTTGAAGCTTTCTTT
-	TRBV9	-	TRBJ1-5	CASSVTPNQPQHF	TGTGCCAGCAGCGTAACACCTAATCAGCCCCAGCATTTT
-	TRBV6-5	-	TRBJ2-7	CASSYWRAGEQYF	TGTGCCAGCAGTTACTGGCGGGCCGGCGAGCAGTACTTC
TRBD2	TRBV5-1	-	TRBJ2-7	CASSSSPTGGGSYEQYF	TGCGCCAGCAGCTCCTCTCCCACGGGAGGGGGTTCCTACGAGCAGTACTTC
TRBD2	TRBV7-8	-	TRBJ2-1	CASSWERRGSTYNEQFF	TGTGCCAGCAGCTGGGAGAGACGCGGGAGCACCTACAATGAGCAGTTCTTC
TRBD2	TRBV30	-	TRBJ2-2	CAWSGRASGTLLFF	TGTGCCTGGAGTGGCAGGGCTAGCGGGACCCTCTTGTTTTTT
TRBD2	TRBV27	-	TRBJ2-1	CASSPQSGGGNEQFF	TGTGCCAGCAGTCCACAGAGCGGGGGAGGGAATGAGCAGTTCTTC
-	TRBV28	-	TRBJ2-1	CASSLRDRHNEQFF	TGTGCCAGCAGTTTAAGAGACAGACACAATGAGCAGTTCTTC
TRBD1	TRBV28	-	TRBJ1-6	CASSLRGLSNSPLHF	TGTGCCAGCAGTTTAAGGGGGCTTTCCAATTCACCCCTCCACTTT